Given below is one T cell receptor (beta chain) in context. Its antigen has not been determined. Per-base qualities were not stored, and no clone one base away is much larger. CDR1 ENHRY and CDR2 SYGVKD were looked up in the germline V gene. V sheds 2 bases and J sheds 6 bases, leaving 14 bases between their ends. There are 15 amino acids in the CDR3, from cysteine to phenylalanine inclusive. Only the CDR3 DNA is retained, 45 bases long and in frame from the first base. This entry comes from a study of lymphopenia after photon versus proton radiotherapy (dated by TCRdb to about 2019). Describing the broader study: The study compared the immunological effects of photon versus proton radiation therapy in patients with gastrointestinal tumors who developed high-grade lymphopenia. The goal of the study was to characterize the differences between the two radiation modalities in how they affect the immune system. A cohort of under 25 patients with gastrointestinal tumors who received either photon or proton therapy and subsequently developed lymphopenia was included. Broader findings and caveats from the paper: During treatment, patients who received proton therapy stayed relatively stable, whereas patients who received photon therapy lost naive T cells and TCR diversity and gained effector/memory populations. The survival association was assessed only in patients who died, and better survival with proton therapy was presented by the authors as a possibility rather than a demonstrated result. Across the cohort, a larger post-nadir drop in TCR diversity was inversely correlated with overall survival time among patients who died. Once the lymphocyte count had reached its nadir, the repertoires of photon-treated patients showed oligoclonal expansion, particularly of CD8+ Temra cells, and this expansion drove the decline in diversity.

The library relied on the immunoSEQ multiplex PCR assay. Deep sequencing of rearranged TCR beta loci, alongside multiparametric flow cytometry, was used to profile T cell repertoires. TCRdb carries this immuneACCESS record with in-frame sequences only. Its versions omit some clonotypes, under half of them owing to an unresolved V gene in the studies checked, with the rest unexplained. The sample table contains about 33,000 clones; only one count was recorded for roughly 88% of them. Approximately 6.8% of the sample is in the top ten clones. Recombination connected TRBV10-3 to TRBJ1-5; a weak D assignment points to TRBD1 (6 bases agree). The source material was peripheral blood, sampled from a patient treated with photon-based radiotherapy. The sequence derives from a woman aged 45-65 years with pancreatic cancer. CDR3 sequence: CAISEGGTMAQPQHF. The DNA sequence follows: TGTGCCATCAGTGAGGGCGGGACAATGGCTCAGCCCCAGCATTTT.